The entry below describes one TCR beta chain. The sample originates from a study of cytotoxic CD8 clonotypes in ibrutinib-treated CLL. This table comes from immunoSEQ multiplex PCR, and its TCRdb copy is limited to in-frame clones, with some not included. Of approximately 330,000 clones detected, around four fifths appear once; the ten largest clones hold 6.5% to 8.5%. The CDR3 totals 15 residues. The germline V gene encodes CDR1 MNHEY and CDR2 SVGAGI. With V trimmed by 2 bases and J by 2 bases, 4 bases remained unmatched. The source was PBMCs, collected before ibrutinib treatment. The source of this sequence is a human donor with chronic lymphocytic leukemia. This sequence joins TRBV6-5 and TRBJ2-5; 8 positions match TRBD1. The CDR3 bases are TGTGCCAGCAGTTACACCACAGGGGGTCAAGAGACCCAGTACTTC. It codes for CASSYTTGGQETQYF.